One sample yielded the 27 T cell receptor beta chains listed below, sequenced in a study of monozygotic twins with inflammatory bowel disease. TCRdb reanalyzed the 5' RACE reads, giving one entry per CDR3 protein sequence and no DNA. The sample includes about 160,000 distinct CDR3 sequences. The sample consisted of blood. These receptors came from a human donor with ulcerative colitis or Crohn's disease, or a healthy co-twin of an affected twin (not recorded which).

The chain has TRBV10-3 and TRBJ2-5; the D gene TCRdb calls, TRBD2, cannot be checked with no DNA. The CDR3 covers 14 residues. Per germline, CDR1 ENHRY and CDR2 SYGVKD. The CDR3 loop reads CAISESSGAETQYF.

V and J are TRBV20-1 and TRBJ1-2. The V gene's germline CDR1 is DFQATT and CDR2 SNEGSKA (reference sequence). The CDR3 totals 13 residues. CDR3 sequence: CSARVAGNYGYTF.

This sequence joins TRBV29-1 and TRBJ1-1. The CDR3 loop spans 11 amino acids. Germline V gene data show CDR1 as SQVTM and CDR2 as ANQGSEA. The CDR3 spells CSVEMGTEAFF.

The rearrangement links TRBV3-1 to TRBJ2-7; as DNA is missing, the TRBD2 call by TCRdb cannot be tested. There are 16 residues in the CDR3. CDR1 is LGHDT and CDR2 is YNNKEL in the germline V gene (reference sequence). The CDR3 sequence: CASSHPGTSGTYEQYF.

V usage is TRBV29-1 and J usage is TRBJ2-5; the D gene TCRdb calls, TRBD2, cannot be checked with no DNA. This CDR3 has 16 residues. CDR1 and CDR2 (germline): SQVTM, ANQGSEA. The chain's CDR3 is CSVEGVQRGIQETQYF.

The rearrangement links TRBV7-9 to TRBJ1-1. This CDR3 is 12 amino acids long. In germline, CDR1 is SEHNR, CDR2 FQNEAQ (reference sequence). Here the CDR3 reads CASSFPSTEAFF.

The rearrangement uses TRBV19 and TRBJ1-2; checking the TCRdb D call of TRBD1 is not possible without DNA. Germline CDR1 LNHDA, CDR2 SQIVND (reference sequence). The CDR3 covers 14 residues. This CDR3 reads CASTRTEPNYGYTF.

This clonotype is classed as medium-sized by frequency. The CDR3 spells CASLGQGAGEAFF. The chain has TRBV12-3 or TRBV12-4 and TRBJ1-1; as DNA is missing, the TRBD1 call by TCRdb cannot be tested. The CDR3 is 13 residues long.

The chain couples TRBV20-1 to TRBJ2-7; TCRdb's assignment of TRBD2 cannot be checked, as there is no DNA. CDR1 and CDR2 from the germline V gene are DFQATT and SNEGSKA (reference sequence). The CDR3 totals 17 residues. CDR3 in amino acids: CSARDRVPGRVLGKQYF.

This chain connects TRBV5-1 to TRBJ2-3; lacking DNA, the TRBD2 call made by TCRdb goes unchecked. Germline V gives CDR1 SGHRS, CDR2 YFSETQ. This CDR3 has 17 amino acids. The CDR3 region is CASSSGGRTVSTDTQYF.

The rearrangement joins TRBV11-2 to TRBJ2-5; TCRdb lists TRBD2, though no DNA is available to test this call. The CDR3 consists of 14 residues. The germline gives CDR1 SGHAT, CDR2 FQNNGV. This chain's CDR3 is CASTQLAIQETQYF.

The chain is built from TRBV5-1 and TRBJ2-7. The CDR3 extends over 16 amino acids. In germline, CDR1 is SGHRS, CDR2 YFSETQ. The CDR3 loop reads CASSSRLEFLVNEQYF.

The chain carries TRBV19 and TRBJ2-3; TCRdb proposes TRBD1, but this gene call is untestable without DNA. CDR1 is LNHDA and CDR2 is SQIVND in the germline V gene (reference sequence). The CDR3 consists of 17 residues. This chain's CDR3 is CASSTFTRGSRADTQYF. Looking up the rest from reference TRBV19 and TRBJ2-3 gives the full variable domain: DGGITQSPKYLFRKEGQNVTLSCEQNLNHDAMYWYRQDPGQGLRLIYYSQIVNDFQKGDIAEGYSVSREKKESFPLTVTSAQKNPTAFYLCASSTFTRGSRADTQYFGPGTRLTVL.

V and J are TRBV5-1 and TRBJ2-1; TCRdb gives TRBD1 as the D gene, but with no DNA this cannot be confirmed. From germline, CDR1 is SGHRS and CDR2 YFSETQ. This CDR3 is built from 17 residues. The CDR3 sequence: CASSLRRERASYNEQFF.

The chain carries TRBV5-1 and TRBJ1-4. Germline V gene lookup returns CDR1 SGHRS and CDR2 YFSETQ. CDR3 length: 14 amino acids. The chain's CDR3 is CASSFGRLNEKLFF.

This sequence joins TRBV19 and TRBJ2-2; as DNA is missing, the TRBD1 call by TCRdb cannot be tested. CDR1 and CDR2 from the germline V gene are LNHDA and SQIVND (reference sequence). The CDR3 runs 15 residues. The CDR3: CASSPATGNTGELFF.

The chain recombines TRBV20-1 with TRBJ2-3; the D call from TCRdb, TRBD2, cannot be confirmed without DNA. The CDR3 has 15 amino acids. Germline V gene data show CDR1 as DFQATT and CDR2 as SNEGSKA (reference sequence). CDR3 protein: CSAAIAGGPSDTQYF.

V gene TRBV12-3 or TRBV12-4 combines with J gene TRBJ2-5. The CDR3 length is 11 residues. CDR3 loop: CASSSLGTQYF.

The rearrangement links TRBV6-2 or TRBV6-3 to TRBJ2-1; the TCRdb call, TRBD2, lacks DNA for checking. The CDR3 has 14 residues. Germline loops: CDR1 MNHEY, CDR2 SVGEGT. The CDR3: CASRPAARGNEQFF.

This rearrangement joins TRBV12-3 or TRBV12-4 to TRBJ2-7; lacking DNA, the TRBD2 call made by TCRdb goes unchecked. There are 13 residues in the CDR3. CDR3 loop: CASGEGLDYEQYF.

V and J are TRBV3-1 and TRBJ2-7. CDR3 size: 15 residues. Germline assignment: CDR1 LGHDT and CDR2 YNNKEL (reference sequence). This CDR3 is CASSQDEIVRGEQYF.

This chain uses TRBV5-4 with TRBJ2-4. This CDR3 has 14 amino acids. Per germline, CDR1 SGHNT and CDR2 YYREEE (reference sequence). CDR3 sequence reads: CASSFNLAKNIQYF. Full variable domain (outside the CDR3, taken from reference TRBV5-4 and TRBJ2-4): ETGVTQSPTHLIKTRGQQVTLRCSSQSGHNTVSWYQQALGQGPQFIFQYYREEENGRGNFPPRFSGLQFPNYSSELNVNALELDDSALYLCASSFNLAKNIQYFGAGTRLSVL.

The chain recombines TRBV19 with TRBJ2-2; TCRdb outputs TRBD2, but without DNA this stays unchecked. This CDR3 spans 15 amino acids. Germline-derived CDR1 and CDR2 are LNHDA and SQIVND (reference sequence). The CDR3 reads CASYLAGGGTGELFF.

The V and J genes are TRBV5-1 and TRBJ2-3; TCRdb gives TRBD1 as the D gene, but with no DNA this cannot be confirmed. The germline V gene encodes CDR1 SGHRS and CDR2 YFSETQ. The CDR3 spans 16 residues. CDR3 residues: CASSPLGQGRADTQYF.

This chain uses TRBV7-2 with TRBJ2-3; the TRBD2 assignment by TCRdb is unverifiable without DNA. This CDR3 region has 19 residues. Germline V CDR1 and CDR2: SGHTA, FQGNSA. The CDR3 reads CASSLRGTSGIFSTDTQYF.

The chain couples TRBV2 to TRBJ1-1; TCRdb picks TRBD1, but there is no DNA to check that call. Per germline, CDR1 SNHLY and CDR2 FYNNEI. The CDR3 is 15 residues long. CDR3 in amino acids: CTSSATGGRYTEAFF.

The genes are TRBV5-1 and TRBJ2-7; TCRdb lists TRBD1, though no DNA is available to test this call. CDR3 size: 14 residues. Germline V gene data show CDR1 as SGHRS and CDR2 as YFSETQ. The chain's CDR3 is CASSLVAGPYEQYF.